What follows describes a single T cell receptor (beta chain). CDR1 SGHTA and CDR2 FQGTGA come from the germline V gene. The CDR3 is 15 residues long. TCRdb reprocessed the 5' RACE reads, keeping one entry per CDR3 protein, no DNA. The sample's table shows roughly 120,000 distinct CDR3 sequences. This entry comes from a study of T cells expressing NK-cell markers. Sequenced material: blood T cells: a sorted CD56 or NKG2C T cell subset, CD4+ or CD8+ T cells, or bulk PBMC T cells (not recorded which). The chain combines TRBV7-3 with TRBJ2-2; TCRdb indicates TRBD1, and absent DNA this call remains unverified. This receptor was identified in a woman between 18 and 70 years old in good health. Here the CDR3 reads CASSLVGGNTGELFF.